This T cell receptor (beta chain) is drawn from a study of type 1 regulatory T cells. Study-wide results and limits: Compared with non-Tr1 cells, Tr1 cells showed a narrower TCR repertoire.

About this clonotype itself: The target antigen is unknown.

TCRdb re-called the reads with MiXCR, one entry per CDR3 protein. The sample includes more than 60,000 distinct CDR3 sequences, just under 50% of them seen just once. The CDR3 spans 16 residues. V gave up 5 bases and J gave up 5 bases, with 18 bases separating them. Per germline, CDR1 SEHNR and CDR2 FQNEAQ (reference sequence). This TCR was sampled from a human donor in good health. The sample consisted of cultured non-Tr1 T cells, either the whole culture or a sorted T cell fraction (not recorded which). The V and J genes are TRBV7-9 and TRBJ2-2; D unresolved. The DNA of the CDR3 is TGTGCCAGCAGCCTGTGGACGGGCACCGGGACCGGGGAGCTGTTTTTT. This translates into CASSLWTGTGTGELFF. Combining the CDR3 with reference TRBV7-9 and TRBJ2-2 gives the whole variable domain DTGVSQNPRHKITKRGQNVTFRCDPISEHNRLYWYRQTLGQGPEFLTYFQNEAQLEKSRLLSDRFSAERPKGSFSTLEIQRTEQGDSAMYLCASSLWTGTGTGELFFGEGSRLTVL.